This TCR beta chain was documented in a study of OX40 agonist ivuxolimab in advanced cancers. V lost 4 bases to trimming and J lost 1 base; unmatched junction nucleotides: 9. The CDR3 runs to 16 residues. From germline, CDR1 is LGHNA and CDR2 YSLEER. Worth noting for this clone: Its antigen remains unidentified.

The table came from immunoSEQ multiplex PCR; TCRdb's copy has only in-frame clones and leaves some out. The table has under 50,000 clones, almost 90% seen once; the top ten hold about 7.8%. Findings of the study overall: Expanded peripheral T cells had an undetermined antigen specificity. CD8+ T cells (on average) carried more expanded clones than CD4+ T cells.

The sequences come from CD4+ or CD8+ T cells sorted from blood, collected in a trial of the OX40 agonist ivuxolimab. V usage is TRBV4-3 and J usage is TRBJ2-7; 8 nucleotides align to TRBD2. The receptor was derived from an adult with an advanced solid tumor such as melanoma, head and neck, liver or kidney cancer. The CDR3 DNA is TGCGCCAGCAGCCGGGCCGTGGCGGGAGGTTCCTACGAGCAGTACTTC. Translated, it gives CASSRAVAGGSYEQYF.